This T cell receptor (beta chain) was captured by sequencing in a study of shared clonotypes between healthy human individuals. Cells designated naive CD8 were CD45RO-negative and were positively selected for CCR7, with terminally differentiated effector memory CD45RA+ cells excluded. Germline CDR1 MGHRA, CDR2 YSYEKL. This CDR3 spans 14 amino acids. V lost 0 bases and J lost 6, with 9 bases in between. With respect to this clone: Its target is not known.

The assay was immunoSEQ multiplex PCR, and TCRdb's table has in-frame clones only and misses some. The table lists about 820,000 clones, 80% to 95% of them singletons. Points from the study as a whole: Compared with memory subsets, naive subsets generally had larger estimated richness.

The sequencing sample was made of naive CD8+ T cells sorted from blood. J is TRBJ1-5 and V is TRBV4-1; tentatively, D is TRBD1 (5 bases). The receptor was derived from a young man in good health. For the CDR3, the DNA is TGCGCCAGCAGCCAAGATGGGGGAAGTCAGCCCCAGCATTTT. Its protein is CASSQDGGSQPQHF.